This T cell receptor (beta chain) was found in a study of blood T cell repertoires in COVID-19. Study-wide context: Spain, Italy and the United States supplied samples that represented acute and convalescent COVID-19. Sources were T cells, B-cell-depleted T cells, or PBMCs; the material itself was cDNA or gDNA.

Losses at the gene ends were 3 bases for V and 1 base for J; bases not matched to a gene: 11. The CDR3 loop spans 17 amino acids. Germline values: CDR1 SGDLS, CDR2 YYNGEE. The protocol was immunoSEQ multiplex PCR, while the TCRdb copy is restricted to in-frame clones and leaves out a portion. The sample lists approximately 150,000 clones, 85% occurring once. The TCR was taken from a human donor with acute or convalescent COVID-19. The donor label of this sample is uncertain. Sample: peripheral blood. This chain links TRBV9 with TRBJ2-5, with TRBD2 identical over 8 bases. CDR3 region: CASSAPTIGRGQETQYF. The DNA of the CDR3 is TGTGCCAGCAGCGCGCCCACCATCGGGAGGGGCCAAGAGACCCAGTACTTC.